This passage covers 5 T cell receptor beta chains from one sample sequenced in a study of post-analysis software for immune sequencing data. Study-wide results and limits: Patients had higher frequencies than controls of about 5 TRBV segments, including TRBV5-6, TRBV5-1 and TRBV20-1.

Unique molecular identifiers were present in the TCR beta cDNA libraries. Using its own MiXCR run on the PCR reads, TCRdb lists one record per CDR3 protein. In the table there are some 690,000 distinct CDR3 sequences, around 60% of which are singletons. Their target antigens are unknown. Sequencing was done on a sample of blood. All receptors derive from a girl between 2 and 10 years old with multiple sclerosis.

V is TRBV10-2 and J is TRBJ2-1; D is possibly TRBD1 (5 bases). Germline V gene lookup returns CDR1 WSHSY and CDR2 SAAADI. The V and J ends lost 5 bases and 8 bases respectively, with 16 bases between them. This CDR3 has 14 amino acids. The CDR3 DNA sequence: TGCGCCAGCAGTTTAGGGGCCCTTCTGGATGAGCAGTTCTTC. This encodes CASSLGALLDEQFF.

The rearrangement links TRBV12-3 or TRBV12-4 to TRBJ1-1; 11 nucleotides agree with TRBD1. This CDR3 spans 18 amino acids. V was pared by 6 bases and J by 3 bases, with 15 bases of the junction left unmatched. The CDR3 DNA is TGTGCCAGCAGCCATACCGGGACAGGGGGACTATTGGACACTGAAGCTTTCTTT. This gives the protein CASSHTGTGGLLDTEAFF.

This clonotype showed up just a few times. The chain carries TRBV27 and TRBJ2-5; 12 nucleotides match TRBD2. Germline lookup yields CDR1 MNHEY and CDR2 SMNVEV (reference sequence). This CDR3 has 16 amino acids. Trimming at V came to 6 bases and at J to 4 bases, leaving 9 bases not matched to a gene. CDR3 DNA sequence: TGTGCCAGCAGCTTCGGACTAGCGGGGACCAGAGAGACCCAGTACTTC. Encoded protein: CASSFGLAGTRETQYF.

The chain joins TRBV3-1 to TRBJ1-5, with D unresolved. This CDR3 has 14 amino acids. Between the trimmed V and J ends, which lost 0 bases and 4 bases, there was a span of 7 bases. CDR1 is LGHDT, CDR2 YNNKEL, per germline (reference sequence). CDR3: CASSQDVGNQPQHF. The CDR3 DNA is TGTGCCAGCAGCCAAGATGTAGGGAATCAGCCCCAGCATTTT.

V usage is TRBV12-3 or TRBV12-4 and J usage is TRBJ2-3; possible D gene TRBD2, 6 bases. Trimming cost V 1 base and J 7 bases, with 9 bases left between them. CDR3 length: 13 residues. CDR3 amino acids: CASSLVGTHTQYF. The CDR3 region has the DNA TGTGCCAGCAGTTTAGTAGGGACTCATACGCAGTATTTT.